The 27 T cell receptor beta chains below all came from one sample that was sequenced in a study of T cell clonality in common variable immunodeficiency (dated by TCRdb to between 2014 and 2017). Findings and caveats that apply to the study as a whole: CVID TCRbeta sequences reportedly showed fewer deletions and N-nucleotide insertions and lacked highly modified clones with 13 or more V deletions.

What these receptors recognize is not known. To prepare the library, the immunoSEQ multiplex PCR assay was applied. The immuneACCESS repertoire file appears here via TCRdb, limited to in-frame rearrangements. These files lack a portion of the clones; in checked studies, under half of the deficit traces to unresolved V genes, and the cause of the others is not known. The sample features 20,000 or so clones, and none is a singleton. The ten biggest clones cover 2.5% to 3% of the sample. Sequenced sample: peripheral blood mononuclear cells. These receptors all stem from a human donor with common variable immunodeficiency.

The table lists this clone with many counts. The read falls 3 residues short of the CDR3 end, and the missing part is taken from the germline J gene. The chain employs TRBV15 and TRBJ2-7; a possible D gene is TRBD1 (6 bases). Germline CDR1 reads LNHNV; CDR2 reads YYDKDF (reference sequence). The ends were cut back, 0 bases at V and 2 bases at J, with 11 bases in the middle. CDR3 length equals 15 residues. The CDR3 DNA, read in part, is TGTGCCACCAGCAGAGATCCGAACAGGGCCTACGAG. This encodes CATSRDPNRAYE. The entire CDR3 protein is CATSRDPNRAYEQYF.

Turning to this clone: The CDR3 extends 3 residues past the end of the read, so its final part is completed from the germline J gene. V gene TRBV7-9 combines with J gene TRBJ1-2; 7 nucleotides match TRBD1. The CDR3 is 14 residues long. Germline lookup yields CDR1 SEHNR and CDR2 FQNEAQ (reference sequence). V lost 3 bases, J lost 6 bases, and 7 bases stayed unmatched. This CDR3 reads CASSFEAGGNGYTF. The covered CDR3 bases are TGTGCCAGCAGCTTTGAGGCAGGGGGAAATGGC.

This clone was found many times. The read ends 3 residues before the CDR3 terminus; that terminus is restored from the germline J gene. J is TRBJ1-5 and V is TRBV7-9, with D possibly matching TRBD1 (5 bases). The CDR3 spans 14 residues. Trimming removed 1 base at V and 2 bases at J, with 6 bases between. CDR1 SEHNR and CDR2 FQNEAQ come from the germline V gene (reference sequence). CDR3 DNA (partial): TGTGCCAGCAGCTTAGAAGGGGGCAATCAGCCC. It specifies CASSLEGGNQP. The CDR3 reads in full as CASSLEGGNQPQHF. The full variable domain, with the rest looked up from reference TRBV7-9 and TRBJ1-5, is DTGVSQNPRHKITKRGQNVTFRCDPISEHNRLYWYRQTLGQGPEFLTYFQNEAQLEKSRLLSDRFSAERPKGSFSTLEIQRTEQGDSAMYLCASSLEGGNQPQHFGDGTRLSIL.

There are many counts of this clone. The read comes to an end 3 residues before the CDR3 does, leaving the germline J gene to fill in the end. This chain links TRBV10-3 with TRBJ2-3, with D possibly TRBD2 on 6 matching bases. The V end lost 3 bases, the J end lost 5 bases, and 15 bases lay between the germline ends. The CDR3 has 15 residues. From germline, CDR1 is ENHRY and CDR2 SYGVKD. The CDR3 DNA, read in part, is TGTGCCATCAGTGATTCCGCGGGAAGTGGAGATACG. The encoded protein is CAISDSAGSGDT. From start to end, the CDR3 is CAISDSAGSGDTQYF.

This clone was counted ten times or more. This chain's CDR3 is CASSPWTSGRREELFF. The covered CDR3 bases are TGTGCCAGCAGTCCCTGGACTAGCGGGAGACGGGAGGAG. This chain joins TRBV27 and TRBJ2-2; TRBD2 aligns across 13 bases. The CDR3 end is not reached by the read, which stops 3 residues before it; the germline J gene fills it in. This CDR3 is 16 amino acids long. The germline V gene encodes CDR1 MNHEY and CDR2 SMNVEV (reference sequence). Trimming removed 5 bases from V and 10 bases from J; junction bases left unmatched: 10.

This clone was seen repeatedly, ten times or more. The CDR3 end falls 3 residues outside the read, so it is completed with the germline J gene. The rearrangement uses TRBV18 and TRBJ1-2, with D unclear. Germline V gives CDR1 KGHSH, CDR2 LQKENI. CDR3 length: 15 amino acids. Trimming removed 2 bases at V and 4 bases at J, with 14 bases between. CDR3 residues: CASSPTATDPYGYTF. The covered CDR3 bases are TGTGCCAGCTCACCAACAGCTACAGACCCCTATGGC.

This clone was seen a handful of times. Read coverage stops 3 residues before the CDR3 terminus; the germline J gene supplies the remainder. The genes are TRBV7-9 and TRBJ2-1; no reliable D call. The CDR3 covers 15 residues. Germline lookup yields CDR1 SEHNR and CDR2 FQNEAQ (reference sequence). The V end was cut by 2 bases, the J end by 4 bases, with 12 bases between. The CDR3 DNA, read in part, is TGTGCCAGCAGCTTATTCGGCGGTACGTACAATGAG. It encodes CASSLFGGTYNE. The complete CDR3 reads CASSLFGGTYNEQFF.

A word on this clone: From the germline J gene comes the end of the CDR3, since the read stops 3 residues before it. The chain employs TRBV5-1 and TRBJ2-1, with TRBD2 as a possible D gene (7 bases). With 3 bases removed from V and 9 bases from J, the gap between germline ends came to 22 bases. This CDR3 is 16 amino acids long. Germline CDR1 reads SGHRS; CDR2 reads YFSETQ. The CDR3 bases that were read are TGCGCCAGCAGCTCCCCGGGGGGACACCCCGAGGGTGAG. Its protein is CASSSPGGHPEGE. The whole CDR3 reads CASSSPGGHPEGEQFF. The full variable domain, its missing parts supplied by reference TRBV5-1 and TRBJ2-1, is KAGVTQTPRYLIKTRGQQVTLSCSPISGHRSVSWYQQTPGQGLQFLFEYFSETQRNKGNFPGRFSGRQFSNSRSEMNVSTLELGDSALYLCASSSPGGHPEGEQFFGPGTRLTVL.

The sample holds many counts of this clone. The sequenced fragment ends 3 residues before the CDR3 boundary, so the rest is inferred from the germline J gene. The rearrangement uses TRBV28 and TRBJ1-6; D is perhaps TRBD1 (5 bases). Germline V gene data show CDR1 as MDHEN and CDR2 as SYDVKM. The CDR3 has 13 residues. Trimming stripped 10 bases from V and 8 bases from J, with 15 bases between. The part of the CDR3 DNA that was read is TGTGCCACCCAGCCCAGGGCATATTCACCC. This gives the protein CATQPRAYSP. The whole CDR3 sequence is CATQPRAYSPLHF.

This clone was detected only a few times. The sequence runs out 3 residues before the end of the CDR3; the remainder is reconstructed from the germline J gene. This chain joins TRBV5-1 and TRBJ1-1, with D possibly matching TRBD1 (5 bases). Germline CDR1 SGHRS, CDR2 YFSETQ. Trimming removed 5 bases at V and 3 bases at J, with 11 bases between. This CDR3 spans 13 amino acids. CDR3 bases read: TGCGCCAGCAGGGAGGGGCTGGACACTGAA. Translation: CASREGLDTE. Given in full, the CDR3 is CASREGLDTEAFF.

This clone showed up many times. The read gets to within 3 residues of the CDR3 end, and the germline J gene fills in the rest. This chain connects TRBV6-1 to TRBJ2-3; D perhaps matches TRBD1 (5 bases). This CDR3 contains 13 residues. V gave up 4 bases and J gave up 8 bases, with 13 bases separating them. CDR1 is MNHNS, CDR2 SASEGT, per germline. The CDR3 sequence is CASSAARAATQYF. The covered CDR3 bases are TGTGCCAGCAGTGCCGCCAGGGCAGCTACG.

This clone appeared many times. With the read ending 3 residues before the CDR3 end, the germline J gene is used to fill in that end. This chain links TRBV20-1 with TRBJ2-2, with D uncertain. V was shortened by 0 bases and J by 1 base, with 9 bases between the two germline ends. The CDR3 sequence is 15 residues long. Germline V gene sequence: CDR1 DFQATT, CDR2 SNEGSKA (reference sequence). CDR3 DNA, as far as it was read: TGCAGTGCTAGAGATCTAACCCAGAACACCGGGGAG. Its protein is CSARDLTQNTGE. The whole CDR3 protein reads CSARDLTQNTGELFF.

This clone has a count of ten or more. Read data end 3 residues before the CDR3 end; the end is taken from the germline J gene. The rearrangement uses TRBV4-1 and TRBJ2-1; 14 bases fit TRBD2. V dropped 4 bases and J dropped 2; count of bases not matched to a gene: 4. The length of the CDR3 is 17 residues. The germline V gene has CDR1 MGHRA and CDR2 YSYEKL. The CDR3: CASSLGLAGGTYNEQFF. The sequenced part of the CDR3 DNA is TGCGCCAGCAGCCTTGGACTAGCGGGAGGAACCTACAATGAG.

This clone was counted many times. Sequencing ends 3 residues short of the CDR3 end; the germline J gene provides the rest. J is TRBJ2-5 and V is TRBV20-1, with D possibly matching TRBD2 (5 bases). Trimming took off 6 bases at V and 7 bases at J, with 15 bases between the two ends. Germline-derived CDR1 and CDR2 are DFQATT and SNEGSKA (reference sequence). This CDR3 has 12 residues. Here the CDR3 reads CSAPAGDGTQYF. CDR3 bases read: TGCAGTGCCCCTGCCGGGGATGGGACC.

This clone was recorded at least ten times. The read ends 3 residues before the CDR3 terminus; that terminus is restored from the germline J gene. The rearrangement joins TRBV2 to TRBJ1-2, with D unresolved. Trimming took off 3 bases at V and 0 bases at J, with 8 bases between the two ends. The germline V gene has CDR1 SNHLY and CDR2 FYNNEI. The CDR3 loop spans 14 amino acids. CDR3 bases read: TGTGCCAGCAGTGACGTCACTGCTAACTATGGC. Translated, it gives CASSDVTANYG. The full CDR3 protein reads CASSDVTANYGYTF.

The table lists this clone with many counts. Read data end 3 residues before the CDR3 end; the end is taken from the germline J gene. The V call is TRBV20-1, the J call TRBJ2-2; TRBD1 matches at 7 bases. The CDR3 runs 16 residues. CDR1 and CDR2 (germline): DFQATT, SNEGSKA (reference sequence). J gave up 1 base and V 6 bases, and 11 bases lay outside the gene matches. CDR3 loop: CSAVRQGNENTGELFF. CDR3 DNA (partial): TGCAGTGCCGTTCGACAGGGTAACGAGAACACCGGGGAG.

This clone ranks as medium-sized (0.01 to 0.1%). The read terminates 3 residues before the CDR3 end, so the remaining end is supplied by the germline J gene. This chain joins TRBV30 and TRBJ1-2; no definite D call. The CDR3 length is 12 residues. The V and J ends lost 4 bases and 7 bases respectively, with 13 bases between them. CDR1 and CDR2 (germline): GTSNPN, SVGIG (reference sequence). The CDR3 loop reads CAWNKATTGYTF. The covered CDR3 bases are TGTGCCTGGAATAAGGCAACAACTGGC.

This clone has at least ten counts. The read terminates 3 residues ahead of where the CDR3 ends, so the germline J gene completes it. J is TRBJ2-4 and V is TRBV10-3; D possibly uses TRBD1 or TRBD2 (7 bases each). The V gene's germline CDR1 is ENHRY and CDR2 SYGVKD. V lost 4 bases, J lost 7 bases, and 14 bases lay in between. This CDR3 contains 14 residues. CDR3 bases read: TGTGCCATCAGTGGGGCAGGGGGAGGGAACATT. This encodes CAISGAGGGNI. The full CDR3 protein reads CAISGAGGGNIQYF.

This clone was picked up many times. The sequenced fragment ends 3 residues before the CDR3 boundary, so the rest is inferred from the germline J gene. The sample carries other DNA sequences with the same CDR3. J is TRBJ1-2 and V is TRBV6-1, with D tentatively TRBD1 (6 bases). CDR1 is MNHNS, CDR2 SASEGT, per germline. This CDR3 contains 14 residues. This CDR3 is CASRVQGRVDGYTF. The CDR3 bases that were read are TGTGCTAGCCGTGTGCAGGGGCGGGTCGATGGC.

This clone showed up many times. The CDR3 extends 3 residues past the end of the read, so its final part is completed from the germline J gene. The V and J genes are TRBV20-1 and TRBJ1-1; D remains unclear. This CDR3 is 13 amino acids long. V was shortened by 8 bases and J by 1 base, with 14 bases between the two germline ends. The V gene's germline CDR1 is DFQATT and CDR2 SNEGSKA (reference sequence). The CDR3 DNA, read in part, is TGCAGTACCCCCCCCTGGCAGAACACTGAA. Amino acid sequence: CSTPPWQNTE. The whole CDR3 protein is CSTPPWQNTEAFF.

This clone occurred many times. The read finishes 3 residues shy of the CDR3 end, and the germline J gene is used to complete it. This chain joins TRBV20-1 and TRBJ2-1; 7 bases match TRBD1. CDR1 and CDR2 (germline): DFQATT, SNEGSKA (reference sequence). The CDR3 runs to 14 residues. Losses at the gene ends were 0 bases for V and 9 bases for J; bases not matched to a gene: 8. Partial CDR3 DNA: TGCAGTGCTAGAGAGGGGACAGTCGGATTTGAG. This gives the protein CSAREGTVGFE. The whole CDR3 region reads CSAREGTVGFEQFF.

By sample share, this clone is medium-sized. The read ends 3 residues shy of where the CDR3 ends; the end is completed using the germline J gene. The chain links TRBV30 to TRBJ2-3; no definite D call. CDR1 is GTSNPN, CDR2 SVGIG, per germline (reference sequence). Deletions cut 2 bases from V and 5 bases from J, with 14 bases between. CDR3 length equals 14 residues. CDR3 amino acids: CAWSKGPRRDTQYF. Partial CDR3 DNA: TGTGCCTGGAGTAAAGGCCCCAGGAGAGATACG.

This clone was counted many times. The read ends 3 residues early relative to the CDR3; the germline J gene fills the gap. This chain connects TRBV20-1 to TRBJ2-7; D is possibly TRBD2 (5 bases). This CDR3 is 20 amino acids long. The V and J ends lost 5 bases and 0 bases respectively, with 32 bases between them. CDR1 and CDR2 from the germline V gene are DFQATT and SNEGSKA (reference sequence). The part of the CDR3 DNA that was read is TGCAGTGCTCCGTACATCCCACTGGGATCTGACTACTTTTTCTCCTACGAG. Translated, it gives CSAPYIPLGSDYFFSYE. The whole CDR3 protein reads CSAPYIPLGSDYFFSYEQYF.

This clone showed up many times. The CDR3 DNA, read in part, is TGTGCCAGCAGCCCCTGGCGGGGTAGCACAGATACG. Protein: CASSPWRGSTDT. The complete CDR3 protein is CASSPWRGSTDTQYF. V and J are TRBV7-9 and TRBJ2-3, with a possible D match to TRBD2 (6 bases). The CDR3 end lies 3 residues beyond the end of the read and is filled in from the germline J gene. This CDR3 contains 15 residues. Germline CDR1 reads SEHNR; CDR2 reads FQNEAQ (reference sequence). V was shortened by 5 bases and J by 0 bases, with 12 bases between the two germline ends.

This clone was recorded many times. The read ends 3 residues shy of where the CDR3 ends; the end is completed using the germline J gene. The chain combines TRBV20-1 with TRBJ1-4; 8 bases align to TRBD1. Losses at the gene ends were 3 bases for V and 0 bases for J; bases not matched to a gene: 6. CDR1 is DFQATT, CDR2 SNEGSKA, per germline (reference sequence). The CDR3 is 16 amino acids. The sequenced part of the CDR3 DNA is TGCAGTGCTAGTCGGGACAGGCTGGCAACTAATGAAAAA. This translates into CSASRDRLATNEK. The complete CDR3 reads CSASRDRLATNEKLFF.

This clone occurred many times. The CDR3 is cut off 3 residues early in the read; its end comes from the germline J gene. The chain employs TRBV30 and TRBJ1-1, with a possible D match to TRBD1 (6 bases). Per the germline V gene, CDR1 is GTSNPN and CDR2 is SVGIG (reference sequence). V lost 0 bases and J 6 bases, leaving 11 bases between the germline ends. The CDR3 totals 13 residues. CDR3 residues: CAWSVGGAAEAFF. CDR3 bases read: TGTGCCTGGAGTGTAGGGGGGGCGGCTGAA.

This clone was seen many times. CDR3 sequence reads: CASSIGLNQPQHF. Incomplete CDR3 DNA: TGTGCCAGCTCAATTGGCCTCAATCAGCCC. The chain joins TRBV18 to TRBJ1-5, with D unresolved. With the read ending 3 residues before the CDR3 end, the germline J gene is used to fill in that end. CDR3 length equals 13 residues. Germline V gene data show CDR1 as KGHSH and CDR2 as LQKENI. V shed 5 bases and J shed 3 bases, with 8 bases lying between them.